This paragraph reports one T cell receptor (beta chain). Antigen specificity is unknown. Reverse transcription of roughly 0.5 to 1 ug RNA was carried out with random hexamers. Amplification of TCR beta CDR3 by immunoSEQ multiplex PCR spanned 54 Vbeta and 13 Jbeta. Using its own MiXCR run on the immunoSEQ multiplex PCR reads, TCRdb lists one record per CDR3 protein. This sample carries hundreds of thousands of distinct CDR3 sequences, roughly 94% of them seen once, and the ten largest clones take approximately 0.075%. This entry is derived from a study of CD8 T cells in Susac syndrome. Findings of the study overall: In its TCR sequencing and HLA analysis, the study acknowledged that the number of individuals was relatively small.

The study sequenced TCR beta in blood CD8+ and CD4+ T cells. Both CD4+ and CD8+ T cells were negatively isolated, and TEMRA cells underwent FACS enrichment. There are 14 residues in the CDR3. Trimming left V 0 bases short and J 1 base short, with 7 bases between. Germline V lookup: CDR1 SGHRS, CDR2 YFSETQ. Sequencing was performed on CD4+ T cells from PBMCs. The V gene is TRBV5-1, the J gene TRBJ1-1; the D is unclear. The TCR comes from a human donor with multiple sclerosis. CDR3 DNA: TGCGCCAGCAGCTTGGCGGTCGGGAACACTGAAGCTTTCTTT. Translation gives CASSLAVGNTEAFF.